Given below is one TCR beta chain in context. The source of the sample is a study of cytomegalovirus exposure and HLA in healthy donors. The donors were in the 120-subject validation cohort, distinct from the roughly 600-subject first cohort. This CDR3 is built from 14 residues. Germline V gene lookup returns CDR1 MNHEY and CDR2 SMNVEV (reference sequence). V shed 7 bases, J shed 6 bases, and the junction held 6 bases outside the gene matches. The assay was immunoSEQ multiplex PCR, and TCRdb's table has in-frame clones only and misses some. The table includes around 260,000 clones, 90% detected once. Sequencing input: PBMCs. This clonotype was sampled from a woman aged 30 to 39 in good health and CMV-seronegative. V and J are TRBV27 and TRBJ2-3; the match to TRBD1 covers 11 bases. The CDR3 loop is CASKWTGGLDTQYF. The CDR3 nucleotides are TGTGCCAGCAAGTGGACAGGGGGCTTGGATACGCAGTATTTT.